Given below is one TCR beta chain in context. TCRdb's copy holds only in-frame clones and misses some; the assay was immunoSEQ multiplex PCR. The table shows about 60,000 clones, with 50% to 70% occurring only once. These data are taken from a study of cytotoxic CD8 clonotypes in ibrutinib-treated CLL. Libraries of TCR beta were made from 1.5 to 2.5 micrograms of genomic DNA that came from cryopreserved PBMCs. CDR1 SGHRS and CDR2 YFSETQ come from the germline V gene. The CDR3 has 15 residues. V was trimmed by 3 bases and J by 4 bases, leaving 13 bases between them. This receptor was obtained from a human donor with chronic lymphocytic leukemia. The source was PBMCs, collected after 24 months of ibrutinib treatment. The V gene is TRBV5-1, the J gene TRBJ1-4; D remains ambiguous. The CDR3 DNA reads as TGCGCCAGCAGCTGGGGAAGTACCAATAATGAAAAACTGTTTTTT. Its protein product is CASSWGSTNNEKLFF.